The 2 T cell receptor beta chains given below trace back to one sample, sequenced in a study of shared clonotypes between healthy human individuals. Assay: immunoSEQ multiplex PCR; the TCRdb copy retains only in-frame clones and omits some. This sample has 2 million to 2.5 million clones, with just under 95% found just once. The sample was naive CD4+ T cells from PBMCs. Subset meaning: CD45RA+ positively selected. These receptors were obtained from a man aged 18 to 29 in good health. Some clones in this sample may be carry-over from other donors' samples.

This clone came up once. The chain has TRBV18 and TRBJ2-1, with TRBD2 as a possible D gene (7 bases). There are 18 residues in the CDR3. Germline-derived CDR1 and CDR2 are KGHSH and LQKENI. Trimming took off 0 bases at V and 3 bases at J, with 18 bases between the two ends. The CDR3 loop reads CASSPPRGGGTDYNEQFF. The DNA of the CDR3 is TGTGCCAGCTCACCACCGAGGGGGGGAGGGACGGACTACAATGAGCAGTTCTTC.

V usage is TRBV5-1 and J usage is TRBJ2-1, with TRBD2 matching over 7 bases. This CDR3 region has 15 residues. V gave up 4 bases and J gave up 9 bases; unmatched junction bases: 13. The germline V gene has CDR1 SGHRS and CDR2 YFSETQ. The CDR3 sequence: CASSPGGGGSLEQFF. The CDR3 nucleotides read TGCGCCAGCAGCCCGGGAGGAGGTGGGTCACTTGAGCAGTTCTTC.